The sequence of this TCR beta chain was determined in a study of spatial heterogeneity in lung cancer. The time point is: blood at routine non-recurrence follow-up after resection. By its share, this clonotype is medium-sized. The junction had 4 bases not matched to a gene; V was cut back by 9 bases and J by 6 bases. Germline V gene data show CDR1 as WSHSY and CDR2 as SAAADI. CDR3 length: 12 amino acids. MiXCR, run by TCRdb on the 5' RACE reads, gives a single entry per CDR3 protein. The sample carries about 43,000 distinct CDR3 sequences, more than 20% recorded once. The source is a female donor with early-stage non-small cell lung cancer. J is TRBJ2-2 and V is TRBV10-2; 7 bases line up with TRBD2. The material sequenced was PBMCs, taken at follow-up. CDR3 bases: TGCGCCAGTGGGAGGGGTTCCGGGGAGCTGTTTTTT. This encodes CASGRGSGELFF.